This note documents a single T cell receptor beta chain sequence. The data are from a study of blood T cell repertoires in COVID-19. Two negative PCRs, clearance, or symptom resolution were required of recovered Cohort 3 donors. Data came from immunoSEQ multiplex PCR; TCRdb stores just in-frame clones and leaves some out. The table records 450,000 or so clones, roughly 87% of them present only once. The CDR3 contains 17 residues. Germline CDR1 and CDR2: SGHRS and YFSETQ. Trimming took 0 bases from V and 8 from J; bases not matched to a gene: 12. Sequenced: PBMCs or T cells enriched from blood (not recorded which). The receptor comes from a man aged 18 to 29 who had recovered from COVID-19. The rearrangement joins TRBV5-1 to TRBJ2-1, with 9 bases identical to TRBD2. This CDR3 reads CASSLGFGGRARDEQFF. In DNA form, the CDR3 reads TGCGCCAGCAGCTTGGGGTTTGGCGGGAGGGCCAGGGATGAGCAGTTCTTC. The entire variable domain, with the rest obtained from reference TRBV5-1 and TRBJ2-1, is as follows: KAGVTQTPRYLIKTRGQQVTLSCSPISGHRSVSWYQQTPGQGLQFLFEYFSETQRNKGNFPGRFSGRQFSNSRSEMNVSTLELGDSALYLCASSLGFGGRARDEQFFGPGTRLTVL.